This TCR beta chain stems from a study of T cell responses to AZD1222 COVID-19 vaccine. Method: immunoSEQ multiplex PCR; TCRdb's copy keeps in-frame clones and lacks some. This table holds 130,000 to 150,000 clones, 80% to 90% found once. Trimming shortened V by 4 bases and J by 1 base, and 7 bases separated the two germline ends. Looked up from germline, CDR1 is SEHNR and CDR2 is FQNEAQ (reference sequence). This CDR3 spans 13 amino acids. Regarding the study as a whole: Recipients of AZD1222 seropositive at baseline numbered only 5 to 7.

Regarding this clone: Its antigen is not known.

Sample: peripheral blood, taken on day 0 of AZD1222 vaccination. The chain links TRBV7-9 to TRBJ1-1; D is unresolved. The TCR sequence derives from an adult in good health. The CDR3 loop is CASSYQANTEAFF. CDR3 bases: TGTGCCAGCAGCTACCAAGCGAACACTGAAGCTTTCTTT.